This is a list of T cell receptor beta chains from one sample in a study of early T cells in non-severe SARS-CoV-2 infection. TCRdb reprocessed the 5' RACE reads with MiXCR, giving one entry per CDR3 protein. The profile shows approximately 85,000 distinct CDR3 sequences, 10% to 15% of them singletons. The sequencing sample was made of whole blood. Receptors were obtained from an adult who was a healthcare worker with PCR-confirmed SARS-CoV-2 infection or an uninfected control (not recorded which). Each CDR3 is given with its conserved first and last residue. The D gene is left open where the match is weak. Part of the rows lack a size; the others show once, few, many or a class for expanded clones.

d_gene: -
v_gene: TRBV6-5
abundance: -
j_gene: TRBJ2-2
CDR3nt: TGTGCCAGCAGTTACCTGGACACCAGGGAGCTGTTTTTT
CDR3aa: CASSYLDTRELFF

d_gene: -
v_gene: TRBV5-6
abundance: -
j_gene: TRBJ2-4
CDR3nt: TGTGCCAGCAGCTACCGCCTGGATGGGGCCCGGGGAAACATTCAGTACTTC
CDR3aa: CASSYRLDGARGNIQYF

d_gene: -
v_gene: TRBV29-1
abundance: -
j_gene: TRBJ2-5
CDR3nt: TGCAGCGGCCGGGAATCCCAAGAGACCCAGTACTTC
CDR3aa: CSGRESQETQYF

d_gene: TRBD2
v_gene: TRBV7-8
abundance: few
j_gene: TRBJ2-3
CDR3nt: TGTGCCAGTAGAAAGGGGACTAGCAGAATTCCGGCTAGCACAGATACGCAGTATTTT
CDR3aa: CASRKGTSRIPASTDTQYF

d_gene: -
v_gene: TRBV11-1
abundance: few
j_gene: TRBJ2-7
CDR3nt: TGTGCCAGCAGCTTAGGTCTAGCCTCCTACGAGCAGTACTTC
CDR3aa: CASSLGLASYEQYF

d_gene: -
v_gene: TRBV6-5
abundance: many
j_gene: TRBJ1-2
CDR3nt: TGTGCCAGCAGTCGGACAGAGAACTATGGCTACACCTTC
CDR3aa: CASSRTENYGYTF

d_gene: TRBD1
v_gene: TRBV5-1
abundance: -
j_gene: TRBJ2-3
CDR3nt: TGCGCCAGCAGCTCGGACAGGGCCGCAGATACGCAGTATTTT
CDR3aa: CASSSDRAADTQYF

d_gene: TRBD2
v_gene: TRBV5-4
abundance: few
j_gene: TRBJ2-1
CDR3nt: TGTGCCAGCAGCGGGCGGACTAGCGGGGATTACAATGAGCAGTTCTTC
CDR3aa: CASSGRTSGDYNEQFF

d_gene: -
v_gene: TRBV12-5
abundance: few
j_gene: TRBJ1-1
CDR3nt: TGTGCTAGTGGTTTGGTAACTGGGGCCACTGAAGCTTTCTTT
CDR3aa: CASGLVTGATEAFF

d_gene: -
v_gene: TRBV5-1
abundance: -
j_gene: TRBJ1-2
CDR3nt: TGCGCCAGCAGAAAGGGAGACTATGGCTACACCTTC
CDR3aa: CASRKGDYGYTF

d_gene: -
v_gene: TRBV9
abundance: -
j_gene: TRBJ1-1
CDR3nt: TGTGCCAGCAGCGTAGGAGGAGAGGACAGAAGAAACACTGAAGCTTTCTTT
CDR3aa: CASSVGGEDRRNTEAFF

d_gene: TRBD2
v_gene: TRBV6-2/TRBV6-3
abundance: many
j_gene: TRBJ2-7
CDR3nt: TGTGCCAGCAGTTACCCCTTAGCGGGAGCCTACGAGCAGTACTTC
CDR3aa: CASSYPLAGAYEQYF

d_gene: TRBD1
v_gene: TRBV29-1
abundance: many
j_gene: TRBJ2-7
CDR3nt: TGCAGCGTCCGACAGGGGCTGGGGACCTACGAGCAGTACTTC
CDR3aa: CSVRQGLGTYEQYF

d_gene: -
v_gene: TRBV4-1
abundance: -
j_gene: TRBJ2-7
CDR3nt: TGCGCCAGCAGCCAAGTCGGAACAGCAACTCCCTACGAGCAGTACTTC
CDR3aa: CASSQVGTATPYEQYF

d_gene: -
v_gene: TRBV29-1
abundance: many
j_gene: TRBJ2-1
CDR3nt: TGCAGCGTTGAGGAGGGTTTTGGCTCTTACAATGAGCAGTTCTTC
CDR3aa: CSVEEGFGSYNEQFF

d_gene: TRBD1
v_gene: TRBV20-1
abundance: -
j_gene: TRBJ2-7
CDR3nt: TGCAGTGCTAGCCCTCCGGGACAGGCGCCTGGGTACGAGCAGTACTTC
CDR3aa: CSASPPGQAPGYEQYF

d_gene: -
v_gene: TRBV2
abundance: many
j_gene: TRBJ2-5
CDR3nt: TGTGCCAGCAAGCCAGGTCGCCAAGAGACCCAGTACTTC
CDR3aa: CASKPGRQETQYF

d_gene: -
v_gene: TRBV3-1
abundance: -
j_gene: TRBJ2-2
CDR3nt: TGTGCCAGCAGACCCTGGGACACCGGGGAGCTGTTTTTT
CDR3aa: CASRPWDTGELFF

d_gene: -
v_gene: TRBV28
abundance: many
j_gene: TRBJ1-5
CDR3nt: TGTGCCAGCAGTTTGCGGCAGGGTATCGGTCAGCCCCAGCATTTT
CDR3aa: CASSLRQGIGQPQHF

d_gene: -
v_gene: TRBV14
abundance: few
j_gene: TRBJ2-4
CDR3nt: TGTGCCAGCAGCCAACCTGGGAACATTCAGTACTTC
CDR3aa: CASSQPGNIQYF

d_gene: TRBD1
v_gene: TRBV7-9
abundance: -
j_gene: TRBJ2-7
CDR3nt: TGTGCCAGCAGCAAACGGACCGGACAGGGGGACGAGCAGTACTTC
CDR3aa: CASSKRTGQGDEQYF

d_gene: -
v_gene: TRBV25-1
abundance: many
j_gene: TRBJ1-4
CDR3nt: TGTGCCAGCAGTCCAGCAACTAATGAAAAACTGTTTTTT
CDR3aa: CASSPATNEKLFF

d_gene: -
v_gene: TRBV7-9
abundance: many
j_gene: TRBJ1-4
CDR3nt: TGTGCCAGCAGCCCAGGCGGGTCCAATGAAAAACTGTTTTTT
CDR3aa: CASSPGGSNEKLFF

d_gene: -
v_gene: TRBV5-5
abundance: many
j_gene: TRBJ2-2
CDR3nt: TGTGCCAGCAGCTTGTTGGGGGCTGGGGAGCTGTTTTTT
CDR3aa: CASSLLGAGELFF

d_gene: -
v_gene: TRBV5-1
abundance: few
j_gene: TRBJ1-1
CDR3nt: TGCGCCAGCAGCTTGAGGACGACGGACACTGAAGCTTTCTTT
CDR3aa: CASSLRTTDTEAFF

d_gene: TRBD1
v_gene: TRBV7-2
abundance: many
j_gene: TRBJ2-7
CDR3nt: TGTGCCAGCAGCCCCACCCCAGGGGGCGGTAACCCCTACGAGCAGTACTTC
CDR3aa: CASSPTPGGGNPYEQYF

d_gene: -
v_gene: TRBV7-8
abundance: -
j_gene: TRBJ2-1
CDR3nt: TGTGCCAGCAGCTTATGGGAAGGGTATCCCTACAATGAGCAGTTCTTC
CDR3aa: CASSLWEGYPYNEQFF